This TCR beta chain was sequenced for a study of CD8+CD57+ T cells in acquired aplastic anemia. About the study: CD4+ and CD8+ cells, once sorted, gave DNA averaging roughly 3 ug.

This clonotype was seen repeatedly, ten times or more. Its specificity is not known. Germline CDR1 DFQATT, CDR2 SNEGSKA (reference sequence). This CDR3 region has 16 residues. Trimming pared 6 bases from V and 4 bases from J, leaving 23 bases between. CDR3 and TCR beta VDJ profiling relied on a genomic DNA template. TCRdb independently ran MiXCR on the reads; one entry per CDR3 protein. The sample consists of some 200,000 distinct CDR3 sequences, under 55% of them appearing once. Overall study results and limits: Significance was not reached for CD8+ Simpson's diversity between patients and controls. The same twenty-nine CD8+ CDR3 sequences occurred in patients and in controls.

Patients who underwent sequencing had shown CD8+CD57+ cell expansion by flow cytometry. Patients uniformly had severe acquired aplastic anemia. The sample comprised sorted CD4+, CD8+, or CD8+CD57+ T cells (not recorded which) from PBMCs. The source is a human donor with aplastic anemia. The chain joins TRBV20-1 to TRBJ2-3; possibly TRBD2 for D (5 bases). The DNA for the CDR3 is TGCAGTGCCACTCAGGCGGTTGCTAGCCCCCCAGATACGCAGTATTTT. Translation: CSATQAVASPPDTQYF.